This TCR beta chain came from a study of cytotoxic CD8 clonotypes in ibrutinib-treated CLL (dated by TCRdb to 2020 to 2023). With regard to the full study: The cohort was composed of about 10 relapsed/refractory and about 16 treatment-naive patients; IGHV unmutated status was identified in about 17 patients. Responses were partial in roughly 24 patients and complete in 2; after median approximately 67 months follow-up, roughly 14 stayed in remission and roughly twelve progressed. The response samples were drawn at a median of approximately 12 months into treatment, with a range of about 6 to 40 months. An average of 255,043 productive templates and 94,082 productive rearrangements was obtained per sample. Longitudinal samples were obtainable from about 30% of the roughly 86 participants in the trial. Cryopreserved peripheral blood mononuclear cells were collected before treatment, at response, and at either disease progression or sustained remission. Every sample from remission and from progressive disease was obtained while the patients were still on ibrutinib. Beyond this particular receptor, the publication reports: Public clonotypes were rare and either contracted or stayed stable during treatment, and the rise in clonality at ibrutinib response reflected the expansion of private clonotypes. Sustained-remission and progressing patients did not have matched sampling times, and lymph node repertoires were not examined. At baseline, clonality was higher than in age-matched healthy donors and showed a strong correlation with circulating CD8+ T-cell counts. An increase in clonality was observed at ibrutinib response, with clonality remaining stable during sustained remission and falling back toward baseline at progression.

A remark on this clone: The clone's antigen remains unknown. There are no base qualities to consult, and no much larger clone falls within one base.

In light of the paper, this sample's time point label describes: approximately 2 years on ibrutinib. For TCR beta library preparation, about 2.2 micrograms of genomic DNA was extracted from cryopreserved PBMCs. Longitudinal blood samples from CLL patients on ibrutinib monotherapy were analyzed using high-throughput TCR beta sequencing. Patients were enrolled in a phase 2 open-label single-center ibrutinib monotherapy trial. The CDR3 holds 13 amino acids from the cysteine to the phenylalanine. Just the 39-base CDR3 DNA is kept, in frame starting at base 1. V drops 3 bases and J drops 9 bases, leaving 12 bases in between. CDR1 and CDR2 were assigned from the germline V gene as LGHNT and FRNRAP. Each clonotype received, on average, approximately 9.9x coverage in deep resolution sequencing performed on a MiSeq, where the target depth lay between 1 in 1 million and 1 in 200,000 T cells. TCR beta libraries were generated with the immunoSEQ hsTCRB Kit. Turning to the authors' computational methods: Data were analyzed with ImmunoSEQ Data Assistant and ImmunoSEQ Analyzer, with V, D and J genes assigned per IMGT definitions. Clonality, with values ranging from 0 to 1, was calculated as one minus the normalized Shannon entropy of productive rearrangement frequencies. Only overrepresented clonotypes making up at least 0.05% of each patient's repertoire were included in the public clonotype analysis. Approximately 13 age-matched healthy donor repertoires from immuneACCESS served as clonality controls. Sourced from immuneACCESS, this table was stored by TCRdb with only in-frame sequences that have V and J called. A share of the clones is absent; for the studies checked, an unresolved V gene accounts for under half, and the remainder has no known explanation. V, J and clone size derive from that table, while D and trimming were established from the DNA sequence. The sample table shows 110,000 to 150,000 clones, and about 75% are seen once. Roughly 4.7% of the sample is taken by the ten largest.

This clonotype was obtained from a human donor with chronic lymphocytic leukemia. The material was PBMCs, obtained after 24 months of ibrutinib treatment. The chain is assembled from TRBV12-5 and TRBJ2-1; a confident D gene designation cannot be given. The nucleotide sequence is TGTGCTAGTGGTTTCGGTCAGGCGGCTGAGCAGTTCTTC. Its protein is CASGFGQAAEQFF. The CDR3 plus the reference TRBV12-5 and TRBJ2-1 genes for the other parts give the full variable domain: DARVTQTPRHKVTEMGQEVTMRCQPILGHNTVFWYRQTMMQGLELLAYFRNRAPLDDSGMPKDRFSAEMPDATLATLKIQPSEPRDSAVYFCASGFGQAAEQFFGPGTRLTVL.